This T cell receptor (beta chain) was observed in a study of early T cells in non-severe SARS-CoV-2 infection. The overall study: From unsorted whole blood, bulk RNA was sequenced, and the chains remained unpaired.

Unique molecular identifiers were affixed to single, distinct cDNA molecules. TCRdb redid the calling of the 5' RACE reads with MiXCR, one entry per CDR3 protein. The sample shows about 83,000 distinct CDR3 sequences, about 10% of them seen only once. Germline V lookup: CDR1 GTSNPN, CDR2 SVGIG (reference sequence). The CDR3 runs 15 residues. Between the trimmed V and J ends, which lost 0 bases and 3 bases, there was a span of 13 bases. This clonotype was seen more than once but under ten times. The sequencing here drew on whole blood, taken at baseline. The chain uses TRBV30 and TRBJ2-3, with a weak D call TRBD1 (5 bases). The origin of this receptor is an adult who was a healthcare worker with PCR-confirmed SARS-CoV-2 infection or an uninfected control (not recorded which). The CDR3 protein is CAWSVQAGTTDTQYF. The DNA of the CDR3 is TGTGCCTGGAGTGTACAGGCAGGCACGACAGATACGCAGTATTTT.